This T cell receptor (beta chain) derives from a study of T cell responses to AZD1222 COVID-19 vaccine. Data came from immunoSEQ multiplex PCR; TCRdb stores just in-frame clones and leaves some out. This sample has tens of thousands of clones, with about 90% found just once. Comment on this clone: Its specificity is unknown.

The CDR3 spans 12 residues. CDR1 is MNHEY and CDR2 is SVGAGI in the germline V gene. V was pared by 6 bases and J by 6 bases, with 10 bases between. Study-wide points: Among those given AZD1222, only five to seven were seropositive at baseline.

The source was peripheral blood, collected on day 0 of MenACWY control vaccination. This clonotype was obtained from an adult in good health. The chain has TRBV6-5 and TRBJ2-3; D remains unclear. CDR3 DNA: TGTGCCAGCAGGGACGATACGGATACGCAGTATTTT. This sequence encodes CASRDDTDTQYF.